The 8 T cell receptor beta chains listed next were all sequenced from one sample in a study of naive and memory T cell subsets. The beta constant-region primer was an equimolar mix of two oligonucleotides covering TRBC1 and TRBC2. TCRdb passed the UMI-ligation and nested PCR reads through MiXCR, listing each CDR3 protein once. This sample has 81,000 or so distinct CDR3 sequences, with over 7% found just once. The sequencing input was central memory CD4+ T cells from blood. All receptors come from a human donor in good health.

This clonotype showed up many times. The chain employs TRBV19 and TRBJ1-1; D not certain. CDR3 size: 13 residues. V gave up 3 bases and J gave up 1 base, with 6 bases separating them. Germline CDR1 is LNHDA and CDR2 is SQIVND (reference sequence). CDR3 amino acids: CASSIYRNTEAFF. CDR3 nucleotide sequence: TGTGCCAGTAGTATCTACAGGAACACTGAAGCTTTCTTT. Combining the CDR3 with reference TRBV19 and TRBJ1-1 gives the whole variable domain DGGITQSPKYLFRKEGQNVTLSCEQNLNHDAMYWYRQDPGQGLRLIYYSQIVNDFQKGDIAEGYSVSREKKESFPLTVTSAQKNPTAFYLCASSIYRNTEAFFGQGTRLTVV.

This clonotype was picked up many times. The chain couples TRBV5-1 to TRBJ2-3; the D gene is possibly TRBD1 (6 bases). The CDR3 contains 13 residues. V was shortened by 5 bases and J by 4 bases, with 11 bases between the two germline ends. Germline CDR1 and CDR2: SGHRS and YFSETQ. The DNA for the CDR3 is TGCGCCAGCAGGTATACAGGGTCAGATACGCAGTATTTT. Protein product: CASRYTGSDTQYF.

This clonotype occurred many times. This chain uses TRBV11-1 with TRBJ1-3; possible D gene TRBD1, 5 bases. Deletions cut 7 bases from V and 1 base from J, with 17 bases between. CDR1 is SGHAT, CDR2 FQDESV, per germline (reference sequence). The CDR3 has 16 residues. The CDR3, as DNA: TGTGCCAGCACCATACGGGGGACCACTTCTGGAAACACCATATATTTT. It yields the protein CASTIRGTTSGNTIYF.

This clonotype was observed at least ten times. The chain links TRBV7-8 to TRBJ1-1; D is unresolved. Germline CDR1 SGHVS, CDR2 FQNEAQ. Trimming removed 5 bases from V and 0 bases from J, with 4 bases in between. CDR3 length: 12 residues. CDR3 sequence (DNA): TGTGCCAGCAGCCACGTGAACACTGAAGCTTTCTTT. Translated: CASSHVNTEAFF.

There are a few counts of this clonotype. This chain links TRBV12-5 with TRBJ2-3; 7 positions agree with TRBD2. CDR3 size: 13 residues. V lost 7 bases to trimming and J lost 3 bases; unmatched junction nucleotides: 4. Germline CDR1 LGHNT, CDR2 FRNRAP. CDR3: CASAGGRTDTQYF. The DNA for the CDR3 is TGTGCTAGTGCTGGCGGGAGAACAGATACGCAGTATTTT. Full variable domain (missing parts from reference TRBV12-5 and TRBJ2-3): DARVTQTPRHKVTEMGQEVTMRCQPILGHNTVFWYRQTMMQGLELLAYFRNRAPLDDSGMPKDRFSAEMPDATLATLKIQPSEPRDSAVYFCASAGGRTDTQYFGPGTRLTVL.

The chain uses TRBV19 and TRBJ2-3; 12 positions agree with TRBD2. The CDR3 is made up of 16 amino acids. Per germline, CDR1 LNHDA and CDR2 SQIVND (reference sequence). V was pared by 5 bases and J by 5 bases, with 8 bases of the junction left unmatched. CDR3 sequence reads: CASSPPTSGSRDTQYF. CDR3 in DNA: TGTGCCAGTAGTCCTCCGACTAGCGGGAGTAGAGATACGCAGTATTTT.

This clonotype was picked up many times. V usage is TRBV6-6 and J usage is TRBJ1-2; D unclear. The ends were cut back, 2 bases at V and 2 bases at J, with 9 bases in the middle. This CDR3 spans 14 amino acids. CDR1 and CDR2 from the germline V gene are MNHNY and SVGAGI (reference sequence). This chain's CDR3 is CASSYQTANYGYTF. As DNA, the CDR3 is TGTGCCAGCAGTTACCAGACGGCAAACTATGGCTACACCTTC.

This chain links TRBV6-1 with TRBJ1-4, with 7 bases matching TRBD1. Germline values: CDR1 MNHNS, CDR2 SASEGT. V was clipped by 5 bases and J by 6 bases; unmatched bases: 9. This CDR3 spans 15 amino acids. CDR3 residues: CASSRKGQPDEKLFF. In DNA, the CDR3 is TGTGCCAGCAGTCGGAAGGGACAGCCGGATGAAAAACTGTTTTTT.